Shown below are 16 T cell receptor beta chains from a single sample sequenced in a study of CD8+ T cells in alopecia areata (dated by TCRdb to 2016 to 2019). The library was produced with the immunoSEQ multiplex PCR assay. For TCR sequencing, RNA was extracted from every sample and reverse transcribed into cDNA to serve as template. The table comes from immuneACCESS by way of TCRdb, which keeps in-frame sequences with V and J called. Part of the clones is missing from these tables; in studies checked, under half for an unresolved V gene and the rest for unknown reasons. For this sample there are roughly 150,000 clones; roughly 58% appear just once. The biggest ten clones account for about 38% of the sample. The sample was CD8+ T cells sorted from blood. Every receptor here comes from a human donor in good health.

The rearrangement joins TRBV9 to TRBJ1-1, with D possibly matching TRBD1 (5 bases). Trimming removed 3 bases from V and 4 bases from J, with 10 bases in between. CDR3 length: 13 residues. Germline lookup yields CDR1 SGDLS and CDR2 YYNGEE. The chain's CDR3 is CASSDRRGTEAFF. CDR3 in DNA: TGTGCCAGCAGCGATCGGAGGGGCACTGAAGCTTTCTTT.

The rearrangement links TRBV4-2 to TRBJ2-4, with 7 nucleotides matching TRBD2. The CDR3 covers 15 residues. Germline V gene data show CDR1 as LGHNA and CDR2 as YNFKEQ. Trimming removed 2 bases from V and 6 bases from J; junction bases left unmatched: 7. In DNA form, the CDR3 reads TGTGCCAGCAGCCAAAGGCCCGGGAGGCTAAACATTCAGTACTTC. The encoded protein is CASSQRPGRLNIQYF.

The rearrangement links TRBV6-1 to TRBJ1-1; D is unresolved. CDR1 is MNHNS, CDR2 SASEGT, per germline. The CDR3 extends over 12 amino acids. V gave up 4 bases and J gave up 11 bases, with 14 bases separating them. CDR3 protein: CASSVTGGEAFF. Here the CDR3 DNA reads TGTGCCAGCAGTGTCACGGGTGGAGAGGCTTTCTTT.

This clone was observed a single time. The V call is TRBV11-2, the J call TRBJ2-7; TRBD2 aligns across 9 bases. The CDR3 has 14 residues. Trimming cost V 2 bases and J 5 bases; bases outside gene matches: 4. Per the germline V gene, CDR1 is SGHAT and CDR2 is FQNNGV. The CDR3 nucleotides are TGTGCCAGCAGCTTAAGACTAGCGGAAGACGAGCAGTACTTC. Protein sequence: CASSLRLAEDEQYF. Drawing the rest from reference TRBV11-2 and TRBJ2-7, the complete variable domain is EAGVAQSPRYKIIEKRQSVAFWCNPISGHATLYWYQQILGQGPKLLIQFQNNGVVDDSQLPKDRFSAERLKGVDSTLKIQPAKLEDSAVYLCASSLRLAEDEQYFGPGTRLTVT.

This clone was found a few times. The chain carries TRBV7-9 and TRBJ2-7; 7 bases map to TRBD2. V lost 5 bases and J lost 6; bases outside the gene matches: 10. This CDR3 region has 14 residues. The V gene's germline CDR1 is SEHNR and CDR2 FQNEAQ (reference sequence). This CDR3 is CASSQPAGSREQYF. The CDR3 coding sequence is TGTGCCAGCAGCCAGCCAGCGGGATCCCGCGAGCAGTACTTC.

This clone was counted a few times. The V gene is TRBV18, the J gene TRBJ2-7; 9 bases are a match to TRBD2. Per the germline V gene, CDR1 is KGHSH and CDR2 is LQKENI. The length of the CDR3 is 17 residues. The J segment lost 1 base and the V segment lost 1 base, leaving 8 bases of the junction unmatched. The CDR3 protein is CASSPQPLAGSSYEQYF. CDR3 DNA: TGTGCCAGCTCACCACAACCCCTAGCGGGATCATCCTACGAGCAGTACTTC. The variable domain in full, with the rest retrieved from reference TRBV18 and TRBJ2-7, is NAGVMQNPRHLVRRRGQEARLRCSPMKGHSHVYWYRQLPEEGLKFMVYLQKENIIDESGMPKERFSAEFPKEGPSILRIQQVVRGDSAAYFCASSPQPLAGSSYEQYFGPGTRLTVT.

CDR3 region: CASSPGLAAYNEQFF. The CDR3 DNA reads as TGCGCCAGCAGCCCCGGGCTAGCAGCCTACAATGAGCAGTTCTTC. The chain recombines TRBV4-1 with TRBJ2-1, with D possibly being TRBD2 (5 bases). Germline V CDR1 and CDR2: MGHRA, YSYEKL. The V and J ends lost 4 bases and 2 bases respectively, with 12 bases between them. The CDR3 runs 15 residues.

This clone was seen more than once but under ten times. The chain carries TRBV7-8 and TRBJ1-5; unclear D gene. CDR1 is SGHVS, CDR2 FQNEAQ, per germline. The CDR3 contains 15 residues. V lost 2 bases and J lost 0, with 8 bases in between. Here the CDR3 reads CASSLWHDSNQPQHF. In DNA, the CDR3 is TGTGCCAGCAGCTTATGGCACGATAGCAATCAGCCCCAGCATTTT.

Remarks on this clone: Other DNA sequences in the sample encode the same CDR3. The chain couples TRBV5-1 to TRBJ2-1; D may be TRBD2 (6 bases). Trimming stripped 0 bases from V and 2 bases from J, with 6 bases between. Germline CDR1 SGHRS, CDR2 YFSETQ. The CDR3 totals 14 residues. CDR3 region: CASSLAGAYNEQFF. CDR3 sequence (DNA): TGCGCCAGCAGCTTGGCGGGGGCCTACAATGAGCAGTTCTTC.

The CDR3 DNA is TGCGCCAGCAGCTTGTCCCCCTACGAGCAGTACTTC. Its protein product is CASSLSPYEQYF. This chain joins TRBV5-1 and TRBJ2-7; D gene ambiguous. V lost 1 base and J 2 bases, leaving 4 bases between the germline ends. The germline gives CDR1 SGHRS, CDR2 YFSETQ. The CDR3 totals 12 residues.

The chain employs TRBV29-1 and TRBJ2-4; D tentatively fits TRBD1 or TRBD2 (5 bases each). The CDR3 runs to 15 residues. Germline lookup yields CDR1 SQVTM and CDR2 ANQGSEA. V was clipped by 4 bases and J by 0 bases, with 13 bases between them. In nucleotides, the CDR3 is TGCAGCGTTGCGGGGCACCCTCTAGCCAAAAACATTCAGTACTTC. Its protein product is CSVAGHPLAKNIQYF.

This chain's CDR3 is CASSASGRAMETQYF. In DNA form, the CDR3 reads TGTGCCAGCAGTGCAAGCGGGAGGGCCATGGAGACCCAGTACTTC. The chain couples TRBV6-1 to TRBJ2-5; 10 nucleotides align to TRBD2. V trimming: 4 bases; J trimming: 5 bases; junction bases outside the gene matches: 7. Germline CDR1 MNHNS, CDR2 SASEGT. The CDR3 contains 15 residues.

The chain is built from TRBV29-1 and TRBJ1-1, with D unclear. The CDR3 is 11 residues long. Germline V gene sequence: CDR1 SQVTM, CDR2 ANQGSEA. The V gene lost 6 bases and the J gene lost 0 bases, with 5 bases spanning the gap. CDR3 bases: TGCAGCGTACAGATGAACACTGAAGCTTTCTTT. This encodes CSVQMNTEAFF.

The CDR3 DNA sequence: TGTGCCAGCAGTGGTACCGGGACAGGGGGCGATGAGCAGTTCTTC. This gives the protein CASSGTGTGGDEQFF. The rearrangement links TRBV9 to TRBJ2-1, with 12 positions matching TRBD1. The CDR3 sequence is 15 residues long. With 5 bases clipped from V and 8 bases from J, the junction kept 8 bases outside the gene matches. Germline lookup yields CDR1 SGDLS and CDR2 YYNGEE.

This clone was seen once. This chain connects TRBV12-5 to TRBJ2-1, with D perhaps matching TRBD2 (5 bases). V lost 1 base and J lost 5, with 12 bases in between. The CDR3 loop spans 15 amino acids. CDR1 is LGHNT and CDR2 is FRNRAP in the germline V gene. The CDR3 region is CASGLAPSSDNEQFF. The CDR3 coding sequence is TGTGCTAGTGGTTTGGCCCCTAGTAGCGACAATGAGCAGTTCTTC.

This clone turned up a few times. The V and J genes are TRBV4-2 and TRBJ1-2, with D unresolved. The CDR3 has 16 residues. V was clipped by 0 bases and J by 6 bases, with 17 bases between them. CDR1 LGHNA and CDR2 YNFKEQ come from the germline V gene. For the CDR3, the DNA is TGTGCCAGCAGCCAAGAGGAGAGCAGCAAGACCGATGGCTACACCTTC. Its protein is CASSQEESSKTDGYTF.